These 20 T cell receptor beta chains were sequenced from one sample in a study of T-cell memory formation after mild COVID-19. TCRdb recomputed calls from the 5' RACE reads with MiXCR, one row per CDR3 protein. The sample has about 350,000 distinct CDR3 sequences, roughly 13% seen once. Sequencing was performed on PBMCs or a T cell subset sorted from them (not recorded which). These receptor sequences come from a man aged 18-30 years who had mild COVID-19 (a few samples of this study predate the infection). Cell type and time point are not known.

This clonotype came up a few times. The CDR3 DNA follows: TGCAGCGTTGCGTCTCAGGGGGCCCCCTACGAGCAGTACTTC. The encoded protein is CSVASQGAPYEQYF. The genes are TRBV29-1 and TRBJ2-7; 8 nucleotides match TRBD1. From germline, CDR1 is SQVTM and CDR2 ANQGSEA. V lost 4 bases, J lost 2 bases, and 7 bases stayed unmatched. The CDR3 consists of 14 residues.

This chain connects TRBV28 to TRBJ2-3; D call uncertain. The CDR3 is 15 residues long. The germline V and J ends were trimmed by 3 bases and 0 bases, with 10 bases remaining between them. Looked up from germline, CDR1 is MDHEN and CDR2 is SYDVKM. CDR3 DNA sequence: TGTGCCAGCAGTTTCGGGTTAGCTAGCACAGATACGCAGTATTTT. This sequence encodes CASSFGLASTDTQYF.

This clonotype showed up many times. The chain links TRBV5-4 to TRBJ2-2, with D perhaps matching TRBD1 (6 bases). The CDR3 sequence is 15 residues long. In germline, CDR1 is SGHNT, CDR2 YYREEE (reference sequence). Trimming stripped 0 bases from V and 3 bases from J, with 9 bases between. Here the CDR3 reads CASSLARTDTGELFF. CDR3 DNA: TGTGCCAGCAGCTTGGCCCGGACAGACACCGGGGAGCTGTTTTTT.

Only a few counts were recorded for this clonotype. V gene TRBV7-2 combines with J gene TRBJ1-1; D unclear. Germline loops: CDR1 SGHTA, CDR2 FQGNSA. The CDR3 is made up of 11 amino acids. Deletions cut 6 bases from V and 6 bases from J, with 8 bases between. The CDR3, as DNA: TGTGCCAGCAGACGAAGTTCTGAAGCTTTCTTT. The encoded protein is CASRRSSEAFF.

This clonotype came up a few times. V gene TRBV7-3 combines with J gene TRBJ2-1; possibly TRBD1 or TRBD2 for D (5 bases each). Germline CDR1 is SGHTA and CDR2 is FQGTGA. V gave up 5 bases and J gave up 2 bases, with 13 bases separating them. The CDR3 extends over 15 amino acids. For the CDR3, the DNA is TGTGCCAGCAGCCCTACCGGGGCCGCCTACAATGAGCAGTTCTTC. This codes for CASSPTGAAYNEQFF.

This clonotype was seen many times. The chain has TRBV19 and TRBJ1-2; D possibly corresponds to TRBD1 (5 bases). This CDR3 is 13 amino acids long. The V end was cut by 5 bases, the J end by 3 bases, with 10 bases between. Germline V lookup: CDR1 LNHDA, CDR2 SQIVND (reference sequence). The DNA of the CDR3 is TGTGCCAGTAGTCCCAGACAGTACTATGGCTACACCTTC. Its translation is CASSPRQYYGYTF.

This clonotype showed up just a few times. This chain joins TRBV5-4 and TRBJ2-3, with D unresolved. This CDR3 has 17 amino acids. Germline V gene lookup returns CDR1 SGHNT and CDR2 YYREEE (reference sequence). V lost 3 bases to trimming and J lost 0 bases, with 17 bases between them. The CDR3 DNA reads TGTGCCAGCAGCTCCCCTATGCTGACACGTAGCACAGATACGCAGTATTTT. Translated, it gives CASSSPMLTRSTDTQYF.

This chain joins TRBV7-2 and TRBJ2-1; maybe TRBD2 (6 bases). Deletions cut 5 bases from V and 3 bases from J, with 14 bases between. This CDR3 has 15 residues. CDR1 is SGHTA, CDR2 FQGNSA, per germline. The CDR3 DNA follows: TGTGCCAGCAGCCCGAGGAGGGGATTCTACAATGAGCAGTTCTTC. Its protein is CASSPRRGFYNEQFF.

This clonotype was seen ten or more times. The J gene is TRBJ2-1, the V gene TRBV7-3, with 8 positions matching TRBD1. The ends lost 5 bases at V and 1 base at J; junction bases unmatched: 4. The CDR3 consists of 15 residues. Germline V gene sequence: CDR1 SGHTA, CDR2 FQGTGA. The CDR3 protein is CASSPDRGSYNEQFF. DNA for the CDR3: TGTGCCAGCAGCCCCGACAGGGGTTCCTACAATGAGCAGTTCTTC. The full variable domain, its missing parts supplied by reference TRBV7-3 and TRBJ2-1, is GAGVSQTPSNKVTEKGKYVELRCDPISGHTALYWYRQSLGQGPEFLIYFQGTGAADDSGLPNDRFFAVRPEGSVSTLKIQRTERGDSAVYLCASSPDRGSYNEQFFGPGTRLTVL.

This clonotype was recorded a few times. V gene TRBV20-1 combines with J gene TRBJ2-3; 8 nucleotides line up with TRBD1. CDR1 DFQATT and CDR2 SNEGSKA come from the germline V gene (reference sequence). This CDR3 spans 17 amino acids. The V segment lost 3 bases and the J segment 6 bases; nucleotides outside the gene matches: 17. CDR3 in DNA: TGCAGTGCTAGTGTCCGGGGACAGGCAACCTTCGGGGATACGCAGTATTTT. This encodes CSASVRGQATFGDTQYF.

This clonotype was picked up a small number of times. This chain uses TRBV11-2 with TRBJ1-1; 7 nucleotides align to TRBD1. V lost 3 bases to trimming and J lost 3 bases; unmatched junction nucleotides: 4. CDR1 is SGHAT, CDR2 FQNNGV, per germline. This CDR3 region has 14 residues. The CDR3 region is CASSFDRVDTEAFF. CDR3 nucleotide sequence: TGTGCCAGCAGCTTCGACAGGGTGGACACTGAAGCTTTCTTT.

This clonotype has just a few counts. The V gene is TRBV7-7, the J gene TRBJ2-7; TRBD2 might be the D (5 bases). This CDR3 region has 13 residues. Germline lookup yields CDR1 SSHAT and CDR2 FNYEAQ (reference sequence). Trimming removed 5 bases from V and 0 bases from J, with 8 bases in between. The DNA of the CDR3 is TGTGCCAGCAGCCCTGAGGGCTCCTACGAGCAGTACTTC. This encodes CASSPEGSYEQYF.

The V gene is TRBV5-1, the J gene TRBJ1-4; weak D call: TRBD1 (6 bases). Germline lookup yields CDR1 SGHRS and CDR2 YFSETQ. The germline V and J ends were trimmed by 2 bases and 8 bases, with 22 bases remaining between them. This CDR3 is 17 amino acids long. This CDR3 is CASSFPRSGGRGEKLFF. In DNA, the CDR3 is TGCGCCAGCAGCTTCCCCCGGAGTGGGGGTAGGGGGGAAAAACTGTTTTTT.

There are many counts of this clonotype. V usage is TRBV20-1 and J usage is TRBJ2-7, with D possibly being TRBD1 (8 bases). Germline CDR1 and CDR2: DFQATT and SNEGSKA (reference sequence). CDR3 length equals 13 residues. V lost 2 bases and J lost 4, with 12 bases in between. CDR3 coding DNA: TGCAGTGCTAGACACAGGGGGGGGTACGAGCAGTACGTC. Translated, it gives CSARHRGGYEQYV.

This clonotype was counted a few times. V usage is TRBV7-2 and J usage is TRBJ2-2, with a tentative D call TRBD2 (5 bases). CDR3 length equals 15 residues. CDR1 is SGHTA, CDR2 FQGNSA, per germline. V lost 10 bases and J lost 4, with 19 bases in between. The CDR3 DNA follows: TGTGCCACGGATAGAGCGGCGCGCAGCACCGGGGAGCTGTTTTTT. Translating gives CATDRAARSTGELFF.

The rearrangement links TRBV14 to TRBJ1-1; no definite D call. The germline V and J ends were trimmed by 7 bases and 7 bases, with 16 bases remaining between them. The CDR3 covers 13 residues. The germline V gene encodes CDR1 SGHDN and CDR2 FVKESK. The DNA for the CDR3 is TGTGCCAGCAACCCCGTAGGCTTGGGTGAAGCTTTCTTT. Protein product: CASNPVGLGEAFF.

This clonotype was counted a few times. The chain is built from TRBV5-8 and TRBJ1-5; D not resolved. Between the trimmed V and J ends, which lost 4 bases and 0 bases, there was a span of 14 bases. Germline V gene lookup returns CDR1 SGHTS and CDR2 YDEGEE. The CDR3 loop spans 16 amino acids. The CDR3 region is CASSPKWGSSNQPQHF. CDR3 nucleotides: TGTGCCAGCAGCCCTAAGTGGGGTTCTAGCAATCAGCCCCAGCATTTT.

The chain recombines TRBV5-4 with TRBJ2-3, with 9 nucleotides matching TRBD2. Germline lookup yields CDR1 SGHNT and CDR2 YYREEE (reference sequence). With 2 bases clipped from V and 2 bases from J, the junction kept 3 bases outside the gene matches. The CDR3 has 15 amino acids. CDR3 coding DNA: TGTGCCAGCAGCTTACCTAGCGGGGTCACAGATACGCAGTATTTT. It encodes CASSLPSGVTDTQYF.

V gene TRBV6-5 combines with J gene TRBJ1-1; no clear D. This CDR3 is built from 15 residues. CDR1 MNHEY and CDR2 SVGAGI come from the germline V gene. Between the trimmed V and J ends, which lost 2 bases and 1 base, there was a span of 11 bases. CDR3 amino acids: CASSYGSWGNTEAFF. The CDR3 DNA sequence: TGTGCCAGCAGTTACGGGTCGTGGGGGAACACTGAAGCTTTCTTT.

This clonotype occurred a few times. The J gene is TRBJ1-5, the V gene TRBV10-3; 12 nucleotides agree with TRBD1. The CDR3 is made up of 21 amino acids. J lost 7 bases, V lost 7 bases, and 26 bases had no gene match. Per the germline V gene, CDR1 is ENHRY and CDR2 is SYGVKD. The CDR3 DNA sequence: TGTGCCATCAAGGAGGGAGGGGTTAAGAACCGGGACAGGGGGCAGGAGCAGCCCCAGCATTTT. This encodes CAIKEGGVKNRDRGQEQPQHF.